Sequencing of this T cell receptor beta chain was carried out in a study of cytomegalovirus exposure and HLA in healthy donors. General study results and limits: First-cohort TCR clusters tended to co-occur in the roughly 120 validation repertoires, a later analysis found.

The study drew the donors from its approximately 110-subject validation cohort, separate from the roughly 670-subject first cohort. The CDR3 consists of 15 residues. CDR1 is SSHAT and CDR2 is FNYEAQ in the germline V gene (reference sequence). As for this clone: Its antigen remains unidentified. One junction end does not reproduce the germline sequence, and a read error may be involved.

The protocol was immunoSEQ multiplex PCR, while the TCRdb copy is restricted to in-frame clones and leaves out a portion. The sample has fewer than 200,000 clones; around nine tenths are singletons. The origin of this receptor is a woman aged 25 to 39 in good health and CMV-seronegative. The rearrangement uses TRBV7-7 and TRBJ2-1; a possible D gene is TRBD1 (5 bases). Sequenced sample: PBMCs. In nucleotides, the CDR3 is TGTGCTAGCAGCTTAGGCGCAGGGCCCAGCAATGAGCAGTTCTTC. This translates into CASSLGAGPSNEQFF.